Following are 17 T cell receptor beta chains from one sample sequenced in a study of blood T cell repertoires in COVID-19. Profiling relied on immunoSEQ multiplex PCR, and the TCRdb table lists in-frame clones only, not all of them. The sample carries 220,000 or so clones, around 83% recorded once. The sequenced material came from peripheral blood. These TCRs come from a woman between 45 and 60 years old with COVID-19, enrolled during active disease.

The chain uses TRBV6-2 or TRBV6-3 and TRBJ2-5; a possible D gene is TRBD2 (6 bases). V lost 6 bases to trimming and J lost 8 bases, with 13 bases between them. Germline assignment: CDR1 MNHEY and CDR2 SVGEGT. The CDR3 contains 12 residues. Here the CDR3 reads CASSHGGATQYF. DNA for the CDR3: TGTGCCAGCAGCCACGGAGGGGCAACCCAGTACTTC.

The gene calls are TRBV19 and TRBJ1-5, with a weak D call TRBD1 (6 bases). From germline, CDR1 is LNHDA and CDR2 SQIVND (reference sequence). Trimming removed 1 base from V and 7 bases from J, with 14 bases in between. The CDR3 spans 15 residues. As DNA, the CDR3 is TGTGCCAGTAGTATAGTTACCGGGACAAAACAGCCCCAGCATTTT. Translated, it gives CASSIVTGTKQPQHF.

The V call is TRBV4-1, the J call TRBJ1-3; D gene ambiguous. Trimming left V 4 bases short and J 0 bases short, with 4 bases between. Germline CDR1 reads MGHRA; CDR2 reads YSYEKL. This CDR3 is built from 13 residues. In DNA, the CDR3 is TGCGCCAGCAGCCCTAACTCTGGAAACACCATATATTTT. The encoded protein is CASSPNSGNTIYF.

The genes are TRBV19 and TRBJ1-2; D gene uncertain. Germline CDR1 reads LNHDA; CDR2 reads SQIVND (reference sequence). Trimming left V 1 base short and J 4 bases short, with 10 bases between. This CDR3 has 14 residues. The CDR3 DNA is TGTGCCAGTAGTATAGTGCCTACCGGCTATGGCTACACCTTC. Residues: CASSIVPTGYGYTF. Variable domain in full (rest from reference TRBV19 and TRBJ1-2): DGGITQSPKYLFRKEGQNVTLSCEQNLNHDAMYWYRQDPGQGLRLIYYSQIVNDFQKGDIAEGYSVSREKKESFPLTVTSAQKNPTAFYLCASSIVPTGYGYTFGSGTRLTVV.

As DNA, the CDR3 is TGCGCCAGCAGTGAGTTGGAGGGGGACAGGGGCGGTTCACCCCTCCACTTT. This translates into CASSELEGDRGGSPLHF. The rearrangement uses TRBV10-2 and TRBJ1-6, with 10 bases that match TRBD1. J lost 9 bases, V lost 1 base, and 9 bases had no gene match. Germline loops: CDR1 WSHSY, CDR2 SAAADI. This CDR3 is built from 17 residues.

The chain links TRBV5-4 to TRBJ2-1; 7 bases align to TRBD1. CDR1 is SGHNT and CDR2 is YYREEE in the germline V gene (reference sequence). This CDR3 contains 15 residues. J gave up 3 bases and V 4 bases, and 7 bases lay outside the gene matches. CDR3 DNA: TGTGCCAGCAGCCTAGACAGGGACCTCTACAATGAGCAGTTCTTC. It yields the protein CASSLDRDLYNEQFF.

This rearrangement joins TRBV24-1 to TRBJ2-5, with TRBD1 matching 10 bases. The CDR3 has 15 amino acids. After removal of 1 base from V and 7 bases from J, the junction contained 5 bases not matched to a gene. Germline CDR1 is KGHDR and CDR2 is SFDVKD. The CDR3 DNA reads TGTGCCACCAGTGATTTCTGGACAGGGGGGTTGACCCAGTACTTC. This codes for CATSDFWTGGLTQYF.

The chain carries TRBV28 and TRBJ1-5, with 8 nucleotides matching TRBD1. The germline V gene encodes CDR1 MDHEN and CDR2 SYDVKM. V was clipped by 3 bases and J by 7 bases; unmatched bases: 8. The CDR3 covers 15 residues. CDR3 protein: CASSFPQGVGQPQHF. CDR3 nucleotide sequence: TGTGCCAGCAGTTTCCCACAGGGGGTTGGACAGCCCCAGCATTTT.

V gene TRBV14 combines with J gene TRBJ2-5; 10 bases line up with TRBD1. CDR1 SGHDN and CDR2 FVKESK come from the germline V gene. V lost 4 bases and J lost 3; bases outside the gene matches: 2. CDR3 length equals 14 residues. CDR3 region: CASSPGTGEETQYF. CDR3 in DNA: TGTGCCAGCAGCCCCGGGACAGGGGAAGAGACCCAGTACTTC.

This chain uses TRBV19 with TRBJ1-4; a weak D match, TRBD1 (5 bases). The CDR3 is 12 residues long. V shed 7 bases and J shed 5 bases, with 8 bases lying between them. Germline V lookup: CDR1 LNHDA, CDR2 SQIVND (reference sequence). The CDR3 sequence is CASTGPNEKLFF. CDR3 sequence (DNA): TGTGCCAGTACAGGGCCGAATGAAAAACTGTTTTTT.

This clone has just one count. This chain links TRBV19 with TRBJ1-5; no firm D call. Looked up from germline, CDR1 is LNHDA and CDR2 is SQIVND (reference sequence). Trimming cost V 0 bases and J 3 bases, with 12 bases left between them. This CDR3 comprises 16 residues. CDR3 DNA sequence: TGTGCCAGTAGTATAGAAAAGAATAGTTTCAATCAGCCCCAGCATTTT. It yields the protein CASSIEKNSFNQPQHF.

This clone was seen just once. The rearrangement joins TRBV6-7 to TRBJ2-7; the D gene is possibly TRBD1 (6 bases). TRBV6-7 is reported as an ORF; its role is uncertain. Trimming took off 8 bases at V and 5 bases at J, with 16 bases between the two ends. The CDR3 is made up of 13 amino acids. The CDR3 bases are TGTGCCAGCGTTGATTGGACAGCCGACGAGCAGTACTTC. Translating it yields CASVDWTADEQYF.

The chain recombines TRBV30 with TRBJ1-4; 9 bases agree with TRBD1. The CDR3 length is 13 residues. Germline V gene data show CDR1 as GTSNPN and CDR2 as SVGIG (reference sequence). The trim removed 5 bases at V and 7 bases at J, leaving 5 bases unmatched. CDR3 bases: TGTGCCTGGGGGGACAGGGAGGTTGAAAAACTGTTTTTT. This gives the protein CAWGDREVEKLFF.

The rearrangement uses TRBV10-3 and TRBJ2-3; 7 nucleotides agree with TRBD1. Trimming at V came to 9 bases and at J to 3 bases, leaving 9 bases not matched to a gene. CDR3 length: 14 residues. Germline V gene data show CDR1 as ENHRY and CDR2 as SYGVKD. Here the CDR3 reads CAIQRTGTTDTQYF. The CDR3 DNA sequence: TGTGCCATACAGAGGACAGGTACTACAGATACGCAGTATTTT.

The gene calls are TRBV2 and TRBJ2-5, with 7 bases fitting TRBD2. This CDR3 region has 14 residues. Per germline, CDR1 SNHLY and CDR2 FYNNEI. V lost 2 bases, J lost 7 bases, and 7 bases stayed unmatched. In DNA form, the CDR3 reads TGTGCCAGCAGTGAATGGACTCCTAGCGGGACCCAGTACTTC. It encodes CASSEWTPSGTQYF.

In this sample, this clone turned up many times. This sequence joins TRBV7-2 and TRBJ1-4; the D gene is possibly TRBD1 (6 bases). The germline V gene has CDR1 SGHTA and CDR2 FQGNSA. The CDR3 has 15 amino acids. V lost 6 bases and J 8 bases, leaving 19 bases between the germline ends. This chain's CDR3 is CASRGSSQGREKLFF. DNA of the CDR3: TGTGCCAGCAGGGGTTCAAGTCAGGGGCGCGAAAAACTGTTTTTT.

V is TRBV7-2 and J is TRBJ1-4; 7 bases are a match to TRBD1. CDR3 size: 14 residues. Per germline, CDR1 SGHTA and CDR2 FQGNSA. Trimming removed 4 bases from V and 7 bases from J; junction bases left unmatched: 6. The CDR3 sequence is CASSSDRMSEKLFF. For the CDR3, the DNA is TGTGCCAGCAGCTCGGACAGGATGTCTGAAAAACTGTTTTTT.